This is a list of T cell receptor beta chains from one sample in a study of blood T cell repertoires in COVID-19. The table came from immunoSEQ multiplex PCR; TCRdb's copy has only in-frame clones and leaves some out. The sample lists roughly 160,000 clones, roughly 80% seen once, with 12% in the top ten. Sequenced sample: PBMCs or T cells enriched from blood (not recorded which). These receptors all stem from a man aged 45-65 years who had recovered from COVID-19. Each CDR3 is given with its conserved first and last residue. The D gene is left open where the match is weak. The size entry is marked missing in some rows and otherwise reads once, few, many or a size class.

v_call	d_call	clone_size	j_call	cdr3_aa	cdr3_nt
TRBV6-5	-	once	TRBJ1-5	CASSSWEIGQHF	TGTGCCAGCAGCTCGTGGGAGATCGGCCAACATTTT
TRBV28	-	-	TRBJ1-5	CASSLWGGYNQPQHF	TGTGCCAGCAGTTTATGGGGAGGGTACAATCAGCCCCAGCATTTT
TRBV7-2	TRBD1	-	TRBJ1-3	CASTRPRGDSSGNTIYF	TGTGCCAGCACCCGTCCCAGGGGGGACTCCTCTGGAAACACCATATATTTT
TRBV12-3/TRBV12-4	-	few	TRBJ2-1	CASSPPGYEQFF	TGTGCCAGCAGTCCCCCAGGATACGAGCAGTTCTTC
TRBV6-2/TRBV6-3	TRBD1	few	TRBJ1-5	CASSHRDRFDQPQHF	TGTGCCAGCAGCCACCGGGACAGGTTCGATCAGCCCCAGCATTTT
TRBV11-2	TRBD1	-	TRBJ2-7	CASSPGTVHEQYF	TGTGCCAGCAGCCCGGGGACAGTTCACGAGCAGTACTTC
TRBV29-1	-	-	TRBJ1-1	CSVRTPKNTEAFF	TGCAGCGTTCGGACACCCAAGAACACTGAAGCTTTCTTT
TRBV3-1/TRBV3-2	TRBD2	-	TRBJ2-1	CASSQDCSGGINNEQFF	TGTGCCAGCAGCCAAGATTGTAGCGGGGGGATCAACAATGAGCAGTTCTTC
TRBV27	-	-	TRBJ1-6	CASSLKLNSPLHF	TGTGCCAGCAGTTTAAAGCTGAATTCACCCCTCCACTTT
TRBV9	TRBD2	-	TRBJ2-5	CASSVGGLAGGETQYF	TGTGCCAGCAGCGTAGGGGGACTAGCGGGAGGAGAGACCCAGTACTTC
TRBV6-5	TRBD2	-	TRBJ2-7	CASSSGLVVRGEQYF	TGTGCCAGCAGTTCGGGACTAGTAGTGCGGGGCGAGCAGTACTTC
TRBV9	TRBD1	-	TRBJ1-3	CASSVTGTGAGNTIYF	TGTGCCAGCAGCGTAACTGGGACAGGGGCTGGAAACACCATATATTTT
TRBV4-2	TRBD1	-	TRBJ1-5	CASSQEGTGYSNQPQHF	TGTGCCAGCAGCCAAGAGGGGACAGGGTACAGCAATCAGCCCCAGCATTTT
TRBV6-1	-	-	TRBJ2-7	CASSEDRRGEQYF	TGTGCCAGCAGTGAAGACAGAAGGGGGGAGCAGTACTTC
TRBV12-3/TRBV12-4	-	-	TRBJ2-1	CASSSPEYNEQFF	TGTGCCAGCAGTTCCCCGGAGTACAATGAGCAGTTCTTC
TRBV6-1	TRBD1	-	TRBJ2-2	CASSERDRPSGTGELFF	TGTGCCAGCAGTGAAAGGGACAGGCCCTCTGGCACCGGGGAGCTGTTTTTT
TRBV9	TRBD1	-	TRBJ2-2	CASSGGTGGRAGELFF	TGTGCCAGCAGCGGAGGGACAGGGGGCCGGGCCGGGGAGCTGTTTTTT
TRBV7-3	TRBD2	-	TRBJ2-3	CASSLAGGRDTQYF	TGTGCCAGCAGCTTAGCGGGGGGGCGAGATACGCAGTATTTT
TRBV11-2	-	-	TRBJ1-6	CASSLRVNSPLHF	TGTGCCAGCAGCTTAAGAGTGAATTCACCCCTCCACTTT
TRBV4-2	TRBD2	-	TRBJ2-1	CASSQAGLAGENEQFF	TGTGCCAGCAGCCAAGCGGGACTAGCGGGGGAGAATGAGCAGTTCTTC
TRBV18	TRBD2	-	TRBJ2-1	CASSPRLAGGGNNEQFF	TGTGCCAGCTCACCGAGGCTAGCGGGGGGCGGAAACAATGAGCAGTTCTTC
TRBV18	TRBD1	-	TRBJ1-2	CASSLTTGGSYGYTF	TGTGCCAGCTCACTCACGACAGGGGGTAGCTATGGCTACACCTTC
TRBV9	-	-	TRBJ2-1	CASSVSGYNEQFF	TGTGCCAGCAGCGTCTCGGGTTACAATGAGCAGTTCTTC
TRBV5-1	-	-	TRBJ2-7	CASSSDRSAYEQYF	TGCGCCAGCAGCTCGGACAGATCCGCATACGAGCAGTACTTC
TRBV25-1	TRBD2	once	TRBJ2-3	CASSQRLAGALDTQYF	TGTGCCAGCAGTCAACGACTAGCGGGGGCGCTTGATACGCAGTATTTT
TRBV11-2	-	-	TRBJ1-1	CASSLAPPLSGAFF	TGTGCCAGCAGCTTAGCGCCCCCCCTGAGCGGAGCTTTCTTT
TRBV27	-	-	TRBJ2-5	CASSLRKTRPPPLETQYF	TGTGCCAGCAGTTTAAGGAAGACTAGACCACCTCCTTTGGAGACCCAGTACTTC
TRBV18	TRBD1	-	TRBJ1-2	CASSPGQEGYGYTF	TGTGCCAGCTCACCTGGACAGGAGGGCTATGGCTACACCTTC
TRBV24-1	-	-	TRBJ1-1	CATIARQGGKAFF	TGTGCCACCATCGCGCGGCAGGGCGGGAAAGCTTTCTTT